This entry is about one TCR beta chain. Method: immunoSEQ multiplex PCR; TCRdb's copy keeps in-frame clones and lacks some. This table has about 160,000 clones, around 89% appearing once. This entry comes from a study of blood T cell repertoires in COVID-19. Per germline, CDR1 MNHEY and CDR2 SVGAGI. Trimming shortened V by 3 bases and J by 2 bases, and 10 bases separated the two germline ends. The CDR3 has 14 residues. The chain recombines TRBV6-5 with TRBJ1-1; D unresolved. This TCR was sampled from a man between 60 and 70 years old with acute or convalescent COVID-19. Input material: peripheral blood. CDR3 DNA: TGTGCCAGCAGTTATCTGGAGCAAAACACTGAAGCTTTCTTT. Residues: CASSYLEQNTEAFF.